Sequencing of this TCR beta chain was carried out in a study of shared clonotypes between healthy human individuals. Study results and caveats: Sampling used blood alone; tissue repertoires probably differ. Among four donors, roughly 5% of naive CD4 clonotypes were found in common. Generation probabilities of non-shared clonotypes were lower (relative to those shared by all four donors). Few donors limited the genetic and exposure-history diversity represented.

The CDR3 covers 16 residues. Trimming shortened V by 3 bases and J by 2 bases, and 16 bases separated the two germline ends. Per the germline V gene, CDR1 is KGHSH and CDR2 is LQKENI. Produced via immunoSEQ multiplex PCR; TCRdb's table is partial and in-frame only. The sample holds fewer than 3 million clones; under 95% are singletons and the top ten take more than 0.35%. Turning to this clone: The antigen is undetermined.

The sequencing sample was made of naive CD4+ T cells from PBMCs. Subset defined: CD45RA+ positively selected. The gene calls are TRBV18 and TRBJ2-5; no clear D gene. The source of this sequence is a man aged 18 to 29 in good health. Some clones in this sample may be carry-over from other donors' samples. The CDR3 region is CASSPPRRERQETQYF. CDR3 sequence (DNA): TGTGCCAGCTCACCTCCGAGAAGGGAACGACAAGAGACCCAGTACTTC.